The entry that follows covers one T cell receptor beta chain sequence. The data originate from a study of blood T cell repertoires in COVID-19. Participants were placed into cohorts based on the clinical history they reported. The V end was cut by 2 bases, the J end by 3 bases, with 7 bases between. Germline V gives CDR1 LGHDT, CDR2 YNNKEL (reference sequence). There are 13 residues in the CDR3. TCRdb keeps only in-frame clones here, not all; method: immunoSEQ multiplex PCR. The table includes around 200,000 clones, around 88% detected once. Sequenced sample: PBMCs or T cells enriched from blood (not recorded which). The clonotype was recovered from a man aged 40-49 years with acute COVID-19. The chain links TRBV3-1 (or the pseudogene TRBV3-2) to TRBJ1-1; the D is unclear. The CDR3 DNA reads as TGTGCCAGCAGCCAACTAGAGGACACTGAAGCTTTCTTT. Its translation: CASSQLEDTEAFF.